Reported below is one T cell receptor beta chain. What it binds is not known. The data stem from a study of shared clonotypes between healthy human individuals. The germline V gene has CDR1 KGHSH and CDR2 LQKENI. The V and J ends lost 2 bases and 6 bases respectively, with 11 bases between them. This CDR3 region has 14 residues. CD45RA-negative memory and CD45RA+ naive subsets were split from the CD4+ cells. The protocol was immunoSEQ multiplex PCR, while the TCRdb copy is restricted to in-frame clones and leaves out a portion. The sample includes roughly 1.4 million clones, 97% to 99% of them seen just once. The study's findings and limits: Generally, estimated richness proved larger in naive subsets than it did in memory subsets.

This sequence was found in a man aged 30 to 39 in good health. Sequenced input: naive CD4+ T cells sorted from blood. Noted subset: CD45RA+ positively selected. The rearrangement joins TRBV18 to TRBJ1-5; no definite D call. The CDR3 region has the DNA TGTGCCAGCTCACCAGAAGGTGGCCCTCAGCCCCAGCATTTT. Amino acids: CASSPEGGPQPQHF.